Each of the 3 T cell receptor beta chains below was sequenced from the same sample in a study of Ad26.COV2.S vaccination and SARS-CoV-2 variants. Treatment given: 15 to 20 received Ad26.COV2.S at low or high dose, single or two shots; 5 received placebo; per-sample allocation not given. Material that was analyzed had been drawn on day 63 after the first vaccine or placebo injection. The protocol was immunoSEQ multiplex PCR, while the TCRdb copy is restricted to in-frame clones and leaves out a portion. In the table there are under 600,000 clones, 89% of which are singletons. The sequenced sample was peripheral blood, obtained in a trial of Ad26.COV2.S vaccine versus placebo. These receptors came from a person between 18 and 60 years old who received the Ad26.COV2.S COVID-19 vaccine or a placebo.

CDR3 loop: CATSRVGWTEAFF. The CDR3, as DNA: TGTGCCACCAGCAGAGTAGGTTGGACTGAAGCTTTCTTT. The chain uses TRBV15 and TRBJ1-1; D is undetermined. Trimming removed 1 base at V and 5 bases at J, with 8 bases between. CDR1 and CDR2 from the germline V gene are LNHNV and YYDKDF (reference sequence). The CDR3 spans 13 residues.

The chain carries TRBV20-1 and TRBJ1-2; the D gene is possibly TRBD1 (5 bases). Germline-derived CDR1 and CDR2 are DFQATT and SNEGSKA (reference sequence). CDR3 size: 11 residues. Trimming pared 1 base from V and 6 bases from J, leaving 6 bases between. The CDR3 region is CSARGDHGYTF. CDR3 sequence (DNA): TGCAGTGCTAGAGGGGACCATGGCTACACCTTC.

This clone was seen a single time. This chain links TRBV19 with TRBJ2-1; 8 bases map to TRBD2. The length of the CDR3 is 18 residues. V lost 0 bases and J lost 3; bases outside the gene matches: 10. CDR1 and CDR2 (germline): LNHDA, SQIVND (reference sequence). The CDR3 sequence: CASSIDLGAGVFYNEQFF. DNA for the CDR3: TGTGCCAGTAGTATAGATCTGGGAGCGGGAGTCTTCTACAATGAGCAGTTCTTC.